This T cell receptor beta chain appears in the sequencing data of a study of beta chain features in type 1 diabetes (dated by TCRdb to between 2018 and 2020). Background for the entire study: No differences in mean age, gender distribution, total cell number or subset yield were found between patients and healthy donors. Across all samples, about 110 million sorted cells were examined, and cell number per subset correlated strongly with RNA yield. The study compared TCRB repertoires of sorted circulating CD4+ T cell subsets between recently diagnosed type 1 diabetes patients and matched healthy donors. Regulatory and stem cell-like memory subsets were isolated from only 8 patients and roughly eight healthy donors, whereas naive and central memory subsets came from all 30 or so donors.

The High Capacity cDNA Reverse Transcription Kit was used to reverse transcribe all of the isolated RNA, meaning that expressed TCRB transcripts were what got sequenced. Naive, central memory and regulatory T cell samples underwent deep immunoSEQ sequencing, averaging about 3.5 million total reads per sample. Sorted cells were lysed in RLT buffer, and RNA was extracted using DNase-treated RNeasy Micro or Mini kits according to cell number. To prevent cross-contamination, every cell subset was processed on its own, while patient and healthy donor samples were processed together. The immunoSEQ multiplex PCR was used to amplify TCRB sequences from cDNA, yielding 87-bp fragments that span the CDR3 region. Sequencing of the amplicons was performed on the Illumina HiSeq platform. Per the source publication's procedure: PCR bias was computationally corrected using synthetic template baselines, reads within Hamming distance 2 were collapsed, and singletons that could not be merged were discarded. Reads were aligned against IMGT so that V, D and J genes, CDR3 length and insertions or deletions at six rearrangement sites could be assigned. Within each subset, clonotype counts were normalized to sorted cell number, and only after that were true diversity and Gini coefficients computed with the tcR R package. The overlap coefficient, calculated on TCRB nucleotide sequences, was used to quantify repertoire sharing. Out-of-frame TCRB sequences from naive cells were analyzed as a proxy for the pre-selection repertoire. TCRdb's version of the immuneACCESS table is confined to in-frame rearrangements and falls short of the full clone set. An unresolved V gene accounts for under half of the shortfall where checked; the remainder is of unknown origin. V and J calls and clone size are copied from that table; D and trimming were computed from the DNA. Here the sample has about 260,000 clones; around 68% occur a single time. About 0.051% of the sample is in the top ten clones.

A single peripheral blood draw of around 0.11 L on average was collected from each donor into heparinised tubes. Using a panel that included CD45RO, CCR7, CD25, CD127, CD95 and CD27, naive, central memory, regulatory and stem cell-like memory CD4+ T cells were sorted on a BD FACSAria II. Purity was above 95% for every sorted population. PBMCs were separated immediately by Lymphoprep density gradient centrifugation and were stained directly, without being cultured. So that batch effects would be minimized, each experiment stained and sorted samples in pairs, pairing one healthy donor with one patient. CDR1 and CDR2, per the germline V gene (reference sequence), are GTSNPN and SVGIG. The CDR3, from cysteine to phenylalanine, totals 13 residues. Left in the record is the CDR3 DNA by itself, 39 bases read in frame from the first base. V is pared back by 0 bases and J by 4 bases, with 7 bases lying between the germline termini.

The paper as a whole reports these results and caveats: PCR might favor shorter templates, but patient and control samples were amplified and corrected together, so any skew would affect both groups equally. Because cDNA was sequenced instead of genomic DNA, activated cells with high expression could be over-represented, although the groups did not differ in activation or CD3 levels. HLA sub-analyses involved small numbers of individuals, so any influence of HLA type on TCRB rearrangement remained unresolved. At VDJ recombination sites, type 1 diabetes patients had fewer insertions and more deleted nucleotides, which implies abnormalities in thymic rearrangement. The naive, central memory and regulatory TCRB repertoires appeared to resemble one another more closely among patients than among healthy donors. A moderate but significant shortening of TCRB CDR3 length was observed in type 1 diabetes patients in all four CD4+ subsets.

With regard to this clone: The antigen it recognizes is unknown. Within one base of it there is no much larger clone, and no base qualities were kept.

The sequence joins TRBV30 to TRBJ1-5; the D gene cannot be named for sure. The TCR sequence derives from a young man in good health. The sample was naive CD4+ T cells from blood. What the cell subset or site label conveys for this sample: true naive CD4+ T cells. For the CDR3, the sequence is CAWSVLRNQPQHF. The DNA sequence follows: TGTGCCTGGAGTGTACTAAGGAATCAGCCCCAGCATTTT.